These 9 T cell receptor beta chains were sequenced from one sample in a study of blood T cell repertoires in COVID-19. Measured with immunoSEQ multiplex PCR; TCRdb has only the in-frame clones, and not every one. This table has approximately 180,000 clones, 89% appearing once. The sequencing input was PBMCs or T cells enriched from blood (not recorded which). The receptors originated from a woman aged 40 to 50 with acute COVID-19.

The chain employs TRBV5-1 and TRBJ1-1; 10 nucleotides align to TRBD1. After removal of 3 bases from V and 0 bases from J, the junction contained 5 bases not matched to a gene. The CDR3 sequence is 16 residues long. Germline values: CDR1 SGHRS, CDR2 YFSETQ. The CDR3 spells CASSSGTGEMNTEAFF. The CDR3, as DNA: TGCGCCAGCAGCTCCGGGACAGGGGAGATGAACACTGAAGCTTTCTTT.

V usage is TRBV7-9 and J usage is TRBJ2-7; 11 nucleotides align to TRBD2. The CDR3 contains 14 residues. J gave up 6 bases and V 5 bases, and 6 bases lay outside the gene matches. CDR1 is SEHNR and CDR2 is FQNEAQ in the germline V gene (reference sequence). DNA for the CDR3: TGTGCCAGCAGCACCTCCGGGACTAGCGGCGAGCAGTACTTC. It encodes CASSTSGTSGEQYF.

This chain connects TRBV7-9 to TRBJ2-3, with TRBD1 identical over 10 bases. After removal of 3 bases from V and 2 bases from J, the junction contained 2 bases not matched to a gene. Germline-derived CDR1 and CDR2 are SEHNR and FQNEAQ (reference sequence). The CDR3 is 15 residues long. CDR3 protein: CASSFGQGVTDTQYF. CDR3 nucleotides: TGTGCCAGCAGCTTCGGACAGGGGGTCACAGATACGCAGTATTTT.

The CDR3, as DNA: TGTGCCAGCAGCGGGACAGGGGGCTACGAGCAGTACTTC. Translation gives CASSGTGGYEQYF. V usage is TRBV7-2 and J usage is TRBJ2-7, with 11 nucleotides matching TRBD1. This CDR3 has 13 residues. J gave up 3 bases and V 5 bases, and 0 bases lay outside the gene matches. In germline, CDR1 is SGHTA, CDR2 FQGNSA.

The sample holds one count of this clone. V is TRBV15 and J is TRBJ2-7; 9 nucleotides agree with TRBD1. Germline-derived CDR1 and CDR2 are LNHNV and YYDKDF (reference sequence). Trimming removed 3 bases from V and 6 bases from J; junction bases left unmatched: 9. This CDR3 contains 15 residues. CDR3 loop: CATSRDTGGLGEQYF. As DNA, the CDR3 is TGTGCCACCAGCAGGGACACAGGGGGCCTGGGCGAGCAGTACTTC.

The V gene is TRBV5-5, the J gene TRBJ2-3; 7 bases are shared with TRBD2. The CDR3 contains 15 residues. Germline values: CDR1 SGHKS, CDR2 YYEKEE (reference sequence). The junction had 8 bases not matched to a gene; V was cut back by 4 bases and J by 3 bases. The CDR3 region has the DNA TGTGCCAGCAGCGGGTCGACTAGCAGAACAGATACGCAGTATTTT. The encoded protein is CASSGSTSRTDTQYF. The whole variable domain, filled in from reference TRBV5-5 and TRBJ2-3, reads DAGVTQSPTHLIKTRGQQVTLRCSPISGHKSVSWYQQVLGQGPQFIFQYYEKEERGRGNFPDRFSARQFPNYSSELNVNALLLGDSALYLCASSGSTSRTDTQYFGPGTRLTVL.

The table lists this clone with a few counts. The chain uses TRBV18 and TRBJ2-4; maybe TRBD2 (6 bases). Trimming pared 4 bases from V and 5 bases from J, leaving 15 bases between. The CDR3 spans 15 residues. From germline, CDR1 is KGHSH and CDR2 LQKENI. Written as DNA, the CDR3 is TGTGCCAGCTCACGGAGTGGAGGGGCCCAAAACATTCAGTACTTC. It specifies CASSRSGGAQNIQYF.

The chain employs TRBV6-5 and TRBJ1-4, with TRBD1 identical over 7 bases. The CDR3 runs 14 residues. J was trimmed by 3 bases and V by 8 bases; bases with no gene match: 6. Germline CDR1 is MNHEY and CDR2 is SVGAGI. CDR3 loop: CASGRGGSNEKLFF. For the CDR3, the DNA is TGTGCCAGCGGGAGAGGGGGCTCTAATGAAAAACTGTTTTTT.

The genes are TRBV19 and TRBJ2-1, with 8 bases identical to TRBD1. This CDR3 is 14 amino acids long. V trimming: 8 bases; J trimming: 9 bases; junction bases outside the gene matches: 12. Germline loops: CDR1 LNHDA, CDR2 SQIVND (reference sequence). CDR3 sequence: CASQDRGRRAEQFF. CDR3 nucleotides: TGTGCCAGTCAAGACAGGGGAAGGAGAGCTGAGCAGTTCTTC.